This entry is about one T cell receptor beta chain. This clone was counted only a few times. It lacks a known antigen. Base qualities are not provided; no much larger clone lies one nucleotide away. The sample originates from a study of beta chain features in type 1 diabetes (dated by TCRdb to between 2018 and 2020). Background for the entire study: Mean age, gender distribution, total cell number and subset yield were not different between patients and healthy donors. Naive and central memory subsets were obtained from all 30 or so donors, but regulatory and stem cell-like memory subsets were isolated from only 8 patients and roughly eight healthy donors. A total of roughly 100,000,000 sorted cells were examined across all samples, and the number of cells per subset was strongly correlated with RNA yield. The study compared TCRB repertoires of sorted circulating CD4+ T cell subsets between recently diagnosed type 1 diabetes patients and matched healthy donors. Study-wide findings and limitations: Naive, central memory and regulatory TCRB repertoires appeared more similar among patients than among healthy donors. Patients with type 1 diabetes made fewer insertions and deleted more nucleotides at VDJ recombination sites, implying thymic rearrangement abnormalities. Sequencing cDNA rather than genomic DNA could over-represent highly expressing activated cells, although activation and CD3 levels did not differ between groups. Shorter templates might be favored by PCR, yet because patient and control samples were amplified and corrected together, any such skew would affect both groups equally. A moderate but significant shortening of TCRB CDR3 length was observed in type 1 diabetes patients in all four CD4+ subsets. Because small numbers of individuals were included in the HLA sub-analyses, any influence of HLA type on TCRB rearrangement was left unresolved.

All of the isolated RNA was reverse transcribed with the High Capacity cDNA Reverse Transcription Kit, so expressed TCRB transcripts were sequenced. Deep immunoSEQ sequencing was applied to naive, central memory and regulatory T cell samples, giving an average of roughly 3.3 million total reads per sample. After sorted cells were lysed in RLT buffer, RNA was extracted with DNase-treated RNeasy Micro or Mini kits, with the choice depending on cell number. Each cell subset was processed separately to prevent cross-contamination, with patient and healthy donor samples processed together. The immunoSEQ multiplex PCR was used to amplify TCRB sequences from cDNA, generating 87-bp fragments that spanned the CDR3 region. The amplicons were sequenced using the Illumina HiSeq platform. In the original analysis: PCR bias was computationally corrected using synthetic template baselines, reads within Hamming distance 2 were collapsed, and singletons that could not be merged were discarded. Reads were aligned to IMGT to assign V, D and J genes, CDR3 length, and insertions or deletions at six rearrangement sites. Within each subset, clonotype counts were normalized to sorted cell number, after which true diversity and Gini coefficients were computed with the tcR R package. The overlap coefficient, calculated on TCRB nucleotide sequences, was used to measure repertoire sharing. What TCRdb holds here is the immuneACCESS table cut down to in-frame rearrangements. Part of the clones is not present; checked against another copy, under half of the missing clones reflect an unresolved V gene, and the others are unexplained. That table supplies the V and J calls and clone size; D and trimming were determined from the DNA. The sample table contains more than 150,000 clones; only one count was recorded for around 10% of them. The ten largest clonotypes hold roughly 1.9% of the sample.

Its CDR3 holds 13 amino acids, cysteine through phenylalanine. The only DNA kept is the CDR3, 39 bases in frame from the first base. CDR1 and CDR2 are drawn from the germline V gene: SGDLS, YYNGEE. Relative to germline, V is 0 bases shorter and J is 5 bases shorter, with 8 bases between their ends. Each donor gave one peripheral blood draw, about 110 mL on average, collected into heparinised tubes. Using a panel that included CD45RO, CCR7, CD25, CD127, CD95 and CD27, naive, central memory, regulatory and stem cell-like memory CD4+ T cells were sorted on a BD FACSAria II. Every sorted population had a purity above 95%. PBMCs were isolated right away by Lymphoprep density gradient centrifugation and were stained directly, without culture. Samples were stained and sorted in pairs, with one healthy donor and one patient per experiment, so that batch effects were minimized.

The sample comprised central memory CD4+ T cells from blood. The chain links TRBV9 with TRBJ1-1; the D gene cannot be resolved reliably. The origin of this receptor is a man between 18 and 35 years old in good health. The nucleotide sequence reads TGTGCCAGCAGCGTAGAGGCGGGGACTGAAGCTTTCTTT. Its translation is CASSVEAGTEAFF.